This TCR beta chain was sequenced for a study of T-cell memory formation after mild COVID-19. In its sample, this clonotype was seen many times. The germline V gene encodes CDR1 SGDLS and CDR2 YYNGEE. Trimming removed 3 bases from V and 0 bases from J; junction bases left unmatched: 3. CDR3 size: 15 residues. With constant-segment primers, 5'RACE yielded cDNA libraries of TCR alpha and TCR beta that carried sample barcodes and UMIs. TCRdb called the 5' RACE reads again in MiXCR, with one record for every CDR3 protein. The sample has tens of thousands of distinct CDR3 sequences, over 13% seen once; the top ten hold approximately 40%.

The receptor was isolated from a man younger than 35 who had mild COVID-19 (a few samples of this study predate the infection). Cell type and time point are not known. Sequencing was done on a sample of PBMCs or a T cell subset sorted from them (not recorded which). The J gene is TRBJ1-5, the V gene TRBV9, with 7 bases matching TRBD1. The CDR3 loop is CASSEGQFSNQPQHF. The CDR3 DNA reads TGTGCCAGCAGCGAGGGACAGTTTAGCAATCAGCCCCAGCATTTT.